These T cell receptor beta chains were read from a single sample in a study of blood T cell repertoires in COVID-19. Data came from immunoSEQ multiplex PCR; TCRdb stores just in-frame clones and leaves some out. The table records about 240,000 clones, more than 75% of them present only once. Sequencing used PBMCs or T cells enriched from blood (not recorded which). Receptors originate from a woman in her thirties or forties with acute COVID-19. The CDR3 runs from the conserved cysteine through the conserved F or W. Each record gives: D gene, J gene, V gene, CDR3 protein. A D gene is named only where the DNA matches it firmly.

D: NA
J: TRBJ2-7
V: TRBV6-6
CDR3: CASRGTPSYEQYF

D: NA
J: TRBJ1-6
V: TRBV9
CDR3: CASSVGHPNSPLHF

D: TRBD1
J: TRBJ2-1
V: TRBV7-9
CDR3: CASSFGFWDSDYNEQFF

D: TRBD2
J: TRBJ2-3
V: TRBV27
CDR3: CASSFGASGSIRPDTQYF

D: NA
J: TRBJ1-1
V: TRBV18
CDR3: CASSRPGTEAFF

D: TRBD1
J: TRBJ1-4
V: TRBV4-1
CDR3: CASSPQDRDNEKLFF

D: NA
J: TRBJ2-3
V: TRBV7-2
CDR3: CASSPASGLANQDTQYF

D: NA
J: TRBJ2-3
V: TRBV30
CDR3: CAWSVEKGSDTQYF

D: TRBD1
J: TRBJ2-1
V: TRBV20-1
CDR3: CSASGDRVDEQFF

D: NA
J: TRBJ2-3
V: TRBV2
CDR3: CASSENSGVTQYF

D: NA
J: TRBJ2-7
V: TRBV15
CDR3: CATSRDAVPYEQYF

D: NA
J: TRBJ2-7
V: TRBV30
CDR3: CAWSGAIYEQYF

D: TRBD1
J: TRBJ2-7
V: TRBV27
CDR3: CASRWTGGGEQYF

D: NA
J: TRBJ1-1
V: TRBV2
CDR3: CASSETYTGAFF

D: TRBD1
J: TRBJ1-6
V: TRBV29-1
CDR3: CSVQTGGDSPLHF

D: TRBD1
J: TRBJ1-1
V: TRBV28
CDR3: CASSRTGTYTEAFF

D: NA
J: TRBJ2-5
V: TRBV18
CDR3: CASSPGLPQETQYF

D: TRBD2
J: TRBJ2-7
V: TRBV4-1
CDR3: CASSYAMASGIDEQYF

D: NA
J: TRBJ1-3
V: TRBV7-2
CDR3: CASSPDIITSGNTIYF

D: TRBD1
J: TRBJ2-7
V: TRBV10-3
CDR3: CAISATGGAYEQYF

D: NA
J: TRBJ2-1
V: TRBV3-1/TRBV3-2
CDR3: CASSQDQGSNEQFF

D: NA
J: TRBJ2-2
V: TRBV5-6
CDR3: CASSLALVTGELFF

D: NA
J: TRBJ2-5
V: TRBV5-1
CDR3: CASSLGTDQETQYF

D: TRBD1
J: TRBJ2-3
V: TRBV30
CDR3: CAWSKGATTDTQYF

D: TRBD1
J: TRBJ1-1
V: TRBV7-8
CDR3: CASSAGQGDTEAFF

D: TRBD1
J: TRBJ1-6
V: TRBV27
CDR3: CATATGVGNSPLHF

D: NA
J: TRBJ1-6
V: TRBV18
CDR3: CASSPFGARGNSPLHF

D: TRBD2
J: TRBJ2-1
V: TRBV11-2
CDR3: CASSYLAGGNNEQFF

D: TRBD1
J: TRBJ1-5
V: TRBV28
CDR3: CASSLSTGQPSQPQHF

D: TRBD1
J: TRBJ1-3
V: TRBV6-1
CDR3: CASSELGGQGGNTIYF

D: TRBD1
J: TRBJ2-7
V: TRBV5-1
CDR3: CASSLMGTGGNEQYF

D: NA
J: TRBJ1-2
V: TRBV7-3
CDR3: CASSPDGVYGYTF

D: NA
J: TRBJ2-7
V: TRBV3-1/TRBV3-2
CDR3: CASSQNSGSSYEQYF

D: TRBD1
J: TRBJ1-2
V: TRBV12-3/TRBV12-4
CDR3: CASRGTGGDGYTF

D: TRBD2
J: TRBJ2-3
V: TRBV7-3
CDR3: CASSLSAGDQDTQYF

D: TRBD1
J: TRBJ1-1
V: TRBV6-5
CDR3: CASSYQGQGAAEAFF

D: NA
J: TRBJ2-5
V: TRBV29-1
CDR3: CSVDAGPGETQYF

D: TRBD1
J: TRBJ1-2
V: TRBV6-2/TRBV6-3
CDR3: CASSYLQQGAYGYTF